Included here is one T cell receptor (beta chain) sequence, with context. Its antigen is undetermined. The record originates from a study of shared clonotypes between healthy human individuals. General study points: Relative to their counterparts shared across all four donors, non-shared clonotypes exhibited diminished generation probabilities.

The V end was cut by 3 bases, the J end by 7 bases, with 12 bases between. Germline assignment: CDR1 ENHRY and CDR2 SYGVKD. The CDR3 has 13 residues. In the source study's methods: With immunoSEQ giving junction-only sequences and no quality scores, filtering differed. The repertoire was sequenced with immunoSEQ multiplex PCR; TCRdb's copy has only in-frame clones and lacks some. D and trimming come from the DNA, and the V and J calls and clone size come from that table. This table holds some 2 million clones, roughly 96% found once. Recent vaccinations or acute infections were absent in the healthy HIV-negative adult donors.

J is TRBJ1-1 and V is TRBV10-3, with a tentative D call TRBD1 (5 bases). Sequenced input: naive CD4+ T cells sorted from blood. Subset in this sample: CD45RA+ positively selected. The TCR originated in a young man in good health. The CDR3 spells CAISDPRVGEAFF. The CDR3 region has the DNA TGTGCCATCAGTGACCCCAGGGTAGGTGAAGCTTTCTTT.